Given below is one T cell receptor beta chain in context. Authors' processing steps: For nucleated cells, counts were estimated from reference gene primer amplification. Generated by immunoSEQ multiplex PCR, the TCRdb table keeps only in-frame clones and is missing some. The D gene and trimming were derived from the DNA, and the V and J assignments and clone size from that table. The sample holds about 46,000 clones, 75% to 90% seen once. Germline-derived CDR1 and CDR2 are LGHDT and YNNKEL (reference sequence). V gave up 4 bases and J gave up 10 bases; unmatched junction bases: 7. The CDR3 is 15 amino acids. The sample originates from a study of blood T cell repertoires in COVID-19. Study summary: From the United States, Italy and Spain came samples of acute and convalescent COVID-19. Nucleic acid was either cDNA or gDNA, and it came from T cells, B-cell-depleted T cells, or PBMCs.

The chain couples TRBV3-1 (or the pseudogene TRBV3-2) to TRBJ2-4, with TRBD2 identical over 13 bases. This receptor was obtained from a human donor in a cohort sampled during active COVID-19. The specimen was peripheral blood. This CDR3 is CASSRWTSGGGIQYF. CDR3 DNA sequence: TGTGCCAGCAGCCGATGGACTAGCGGGGGAGGAATTCAGTACTTC.